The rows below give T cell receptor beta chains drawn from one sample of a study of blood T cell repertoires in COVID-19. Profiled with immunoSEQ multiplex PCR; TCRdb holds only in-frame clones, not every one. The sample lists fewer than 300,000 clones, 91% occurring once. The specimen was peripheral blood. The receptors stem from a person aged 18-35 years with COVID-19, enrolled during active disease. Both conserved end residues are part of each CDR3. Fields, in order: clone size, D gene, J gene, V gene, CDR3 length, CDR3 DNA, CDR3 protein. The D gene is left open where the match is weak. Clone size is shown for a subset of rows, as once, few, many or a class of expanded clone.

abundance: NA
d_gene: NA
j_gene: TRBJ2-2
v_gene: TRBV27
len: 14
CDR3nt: TGTGCCAGCAGTGTAGTCAGGGGCCACGGGGAGCTGTTTTTT
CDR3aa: CASSVVRGHGELFF

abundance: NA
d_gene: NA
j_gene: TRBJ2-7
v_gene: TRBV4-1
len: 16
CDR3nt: TGCGCCAGCAGCCAAGATCGGGGGACCTCCTCCTACGAGCAGTACTTC
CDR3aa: CASSQDRGTSSYEQYF

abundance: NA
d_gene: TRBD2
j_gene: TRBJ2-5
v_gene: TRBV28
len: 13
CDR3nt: TGTGCCAGCAGTTTATGGCGGGAGGGGACCCAGTACTTC
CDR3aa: CASSLWREGTQYF

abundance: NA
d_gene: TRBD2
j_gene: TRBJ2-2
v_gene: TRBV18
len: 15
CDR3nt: TGTGCCAGTTCTGGACTAGCGAGTCACACCGGGGAGCTGTTTTTT
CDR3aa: CASSGLASHTGELFF

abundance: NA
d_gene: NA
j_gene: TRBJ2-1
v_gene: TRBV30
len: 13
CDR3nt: TGTGCCTGGACCATCACCCCAGGAAATGAGCAGTTCTTC
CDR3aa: CAWTITPGNEQFF

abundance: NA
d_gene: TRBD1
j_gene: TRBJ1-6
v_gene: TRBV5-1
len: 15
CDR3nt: TGCGCCAGCAGCTTTAACAGGGGAAGTAATTCACCCCTCCACTTT
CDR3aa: CASSFNRGSNSPLHF

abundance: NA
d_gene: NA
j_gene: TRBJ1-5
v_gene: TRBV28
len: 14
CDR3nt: TGTGCCAGCAGTTTTAGCCACCGGAATCAGCCCCAGCATTTT
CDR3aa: CASSFSHRNQPQHF

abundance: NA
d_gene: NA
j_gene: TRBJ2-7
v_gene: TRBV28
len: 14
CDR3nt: TGTGCCAGCAGTGAAGCGAGACCCCGGGACGAGCAGTACTTC
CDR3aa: CASSEARPRDEQYF

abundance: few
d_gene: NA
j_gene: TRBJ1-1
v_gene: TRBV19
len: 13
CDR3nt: TGTGCCAGTAGTATGGAGGGCATTGATGGAGCTTTCTTT
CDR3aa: CASSMEGIDGAFF

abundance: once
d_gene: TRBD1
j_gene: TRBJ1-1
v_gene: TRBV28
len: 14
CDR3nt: TGTGCCAGCAGTAAGGGACAGGGGTACTCTGAAGCTTTCTTT
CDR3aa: CASSKGQGYSEAFF

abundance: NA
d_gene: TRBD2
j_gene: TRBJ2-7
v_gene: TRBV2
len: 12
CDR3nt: TGTGCCAGCAGTAGCAGGGAGGGCGAGCAGTACTTC
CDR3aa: CASSSREGEQYF

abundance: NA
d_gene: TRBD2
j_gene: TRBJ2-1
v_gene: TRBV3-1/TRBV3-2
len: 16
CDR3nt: TGTGCCAGCAGCCAAGAACCCGGGAGGTCCTACAATGAGCAGTTCTTC
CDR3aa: CASSQEPGRSYNEQFF

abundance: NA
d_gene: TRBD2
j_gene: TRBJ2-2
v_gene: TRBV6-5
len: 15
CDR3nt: TGTGCCAGCACCCTCCTGGGGAGGGAGGGCGGGGAGCTGTTTTTT
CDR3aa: CASTLLGREGGELFF

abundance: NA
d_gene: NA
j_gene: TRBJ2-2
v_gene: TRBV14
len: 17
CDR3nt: TGTGCCAGCAGCCAAGATCTCGTGGGAGACGTCACCGGGGAGCTGTTTTTT
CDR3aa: CASSQDLVGDVTGELFF

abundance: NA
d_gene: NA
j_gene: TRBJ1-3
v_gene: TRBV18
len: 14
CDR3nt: TGTGCCAGCTCACCGAACAGGGCTGGAAACACCATATATTTT
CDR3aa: CASSPNRAGNTIYF

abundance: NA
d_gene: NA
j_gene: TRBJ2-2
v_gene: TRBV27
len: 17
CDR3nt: TGTGCCAGCAAGGTGCAGGGATTAATGGGTGGCACCGGGGAGCTGTTTTTT
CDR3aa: CASKVQGLMGGTGELFF

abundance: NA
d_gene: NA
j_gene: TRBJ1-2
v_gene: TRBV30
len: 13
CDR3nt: TGTGCCCGCGCGAGAGAGGGAGGAGAGGGCTACACCTTC
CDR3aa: CARAREGGEGYTF

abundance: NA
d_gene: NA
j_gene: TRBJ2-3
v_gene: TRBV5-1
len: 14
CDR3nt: TGCGCCAGCAGCTTGGACCCGGGGACAGATACGCAGTATTTT
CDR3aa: CASSLDPGTDTQYF

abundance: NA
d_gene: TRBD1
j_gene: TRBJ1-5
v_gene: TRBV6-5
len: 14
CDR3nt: TGTGCCAGCAGTTGGGACAGAGCAGGTCAGCCCCAGCATTTT
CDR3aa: CASSWDRAGQPQHF

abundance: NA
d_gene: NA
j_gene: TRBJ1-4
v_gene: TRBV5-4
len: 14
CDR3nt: TGTGCCAGCAGCTTGGAACAGGGAGGGGAAAAACTGTTTTTT
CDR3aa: CASSLEQGGEKLFF

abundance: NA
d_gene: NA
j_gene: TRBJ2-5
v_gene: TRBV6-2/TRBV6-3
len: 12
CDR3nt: TGTGCCAGCAGTTACGTGTCTGAGGCCCAGTACTTC
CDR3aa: CASSYVSEAQYF

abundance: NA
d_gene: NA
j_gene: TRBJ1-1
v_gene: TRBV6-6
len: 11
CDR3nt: TGTGCCAGCAGTCCTGGCTCTGAAGCTTTCTTT
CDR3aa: CASSPGSEAFF

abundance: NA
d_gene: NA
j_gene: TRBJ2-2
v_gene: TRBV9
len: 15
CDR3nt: TGTGCCAGCTCACTATCTGTAGTGGAAACCGGGGAGCTGTTTTTT
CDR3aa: CASSLSVVETGELFF

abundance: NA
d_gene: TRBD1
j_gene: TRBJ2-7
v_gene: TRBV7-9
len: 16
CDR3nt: TGTGCCAGCAGCTCGACCTCCGGGACAGGAATTAACGAGCAGTACTTC
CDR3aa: CASSSTSGTGINEQYF

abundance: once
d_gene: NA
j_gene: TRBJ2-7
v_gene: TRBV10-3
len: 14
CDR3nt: TGTGCCATCAGTGACCCTAGAGGCTCCTACGAGCAGTACTTC
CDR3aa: CAISDPRGSYEQYF

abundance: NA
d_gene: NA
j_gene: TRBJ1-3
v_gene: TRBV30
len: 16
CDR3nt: TGTGCCTGGAGGGCCCCCAGGGTCATCAGCAGAAACACCATATATTTT
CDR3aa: CAWRAPRVISRNTIYF

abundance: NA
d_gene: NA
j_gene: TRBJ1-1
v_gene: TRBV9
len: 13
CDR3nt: TGTGCCAGCAGCGTGACTGAGGACACTGAAGCTTTCTTT
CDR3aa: CASSVTEDTEAFF

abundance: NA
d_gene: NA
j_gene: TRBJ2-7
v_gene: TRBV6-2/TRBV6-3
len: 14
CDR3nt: TGTGCCAGCAGTTCACCCGACAGTCCCTACGAGCAGTACTTC
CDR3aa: CASSSPDSPYEQYF

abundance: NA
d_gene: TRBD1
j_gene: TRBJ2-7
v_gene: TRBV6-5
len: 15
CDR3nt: TGTGCCAGCAGCGTCCGGGACAGCCGTCGCCACGAGCAGTACTTC
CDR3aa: CASSVRDSRRHEQYF

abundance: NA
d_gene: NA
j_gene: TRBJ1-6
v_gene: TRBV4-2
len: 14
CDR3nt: TGTGCCAGCAGCCAAGACGGGGAAAATTCACCCCTCCACTTT
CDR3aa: CASSQDGENSPLHF

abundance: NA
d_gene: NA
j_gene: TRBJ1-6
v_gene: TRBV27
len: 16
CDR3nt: TGTGCCAGCAGCCCGCTACAGGGACCTATTATTTCACCCCTCCACTTT
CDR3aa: CASSPLQGPIISPLHF

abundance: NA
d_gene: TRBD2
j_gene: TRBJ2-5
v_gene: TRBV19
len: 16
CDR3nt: TGTGCCACCTCAGTGGGTAGCGGGATATCCCAAGAGACCCAGTACTTC
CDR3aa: CATSVGSGISQETQYF

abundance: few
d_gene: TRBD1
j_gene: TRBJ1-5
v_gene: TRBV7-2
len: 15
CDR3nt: TGTGCCAGCAGCTTAGAGCCAGGGGGAAGGCAGCCCCAGCATTTT
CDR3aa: CASSLEPGGRQPQHF

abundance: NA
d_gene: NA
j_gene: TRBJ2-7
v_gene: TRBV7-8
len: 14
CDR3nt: TGTGCCAGCAGCTTAGCGATAGAGGTCTACGAGCAGTACTTC
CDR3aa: CASSLAIEVYEQYF

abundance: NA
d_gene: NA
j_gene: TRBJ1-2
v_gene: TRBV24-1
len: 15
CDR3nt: TGTGCCACCAGTGAGTCTGACAGGCGGGGGTCTGGCTACACCTTC
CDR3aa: CATSESDRRGSGYTF

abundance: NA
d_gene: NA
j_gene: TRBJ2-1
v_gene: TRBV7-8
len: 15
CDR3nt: TGTGCCAGCAGCTTGTCTAGCGCGAGCTACAATGAGCAGTTCTTC
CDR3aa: CASSLSSASYNEQFF

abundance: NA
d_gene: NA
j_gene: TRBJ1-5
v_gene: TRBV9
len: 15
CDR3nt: TGTGCCAGCAGCGTAGGAGGGAACGTTGCCCAGCCCCAGCATTTT
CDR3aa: CASSVGGNVAQPQHF

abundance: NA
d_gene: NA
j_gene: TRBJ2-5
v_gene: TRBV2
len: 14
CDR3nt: TGTGCCAGTACACAACAAACAGGGCATGAGACCCAGTACTTC
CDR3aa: CASTQQTGHETQYF

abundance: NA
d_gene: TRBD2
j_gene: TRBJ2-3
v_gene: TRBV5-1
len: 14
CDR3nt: TGCGCCAGCAGCGACGGACTAGTCACAGATACGCAGTATTTT
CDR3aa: CASSDGLVTDTQYF

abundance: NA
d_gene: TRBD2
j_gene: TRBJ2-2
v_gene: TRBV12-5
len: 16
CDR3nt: TGTGCTAGTGGTTACCGGACTAGCGCGGGCACCGGGGAGCTGTTTTTT
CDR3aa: CASGYRTSAGTGELFF

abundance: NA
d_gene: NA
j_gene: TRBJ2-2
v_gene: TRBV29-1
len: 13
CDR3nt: TGCAGCGTTGATGGTACAGACACCGGGGAGCTGTTTTTT
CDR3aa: CSVDGTDTGELFF

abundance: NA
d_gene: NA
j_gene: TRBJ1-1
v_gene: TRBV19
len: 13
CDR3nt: TGTGCCAGTAGACTCAGGGGAGACACTGAAGCTTTCTTT
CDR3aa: CASRLRGDTEAFF

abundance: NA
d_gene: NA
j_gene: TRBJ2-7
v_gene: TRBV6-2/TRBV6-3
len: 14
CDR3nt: TGTGCCAGCAGTTACAGGAGAGGATCGGACGAGCAGTACTTC
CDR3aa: CASSYRRGSDEQYF

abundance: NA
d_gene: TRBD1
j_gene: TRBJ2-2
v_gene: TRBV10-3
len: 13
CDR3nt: TGTGCCATCAGTGGGGGACAGGGCGGGGAGCTGTTTTTT
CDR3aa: CAISGGQGGELFF